Listed below are T cell receptor beta chains from one sample, sequenced in a study of OX40 agonist ivuxolimab in advanced cancers. Some clones are missing from TCRdb's copy, which holds only in-frame ones; the method was immunoSEQ multiplex PCR. The data contain 45,000 or so clones, about nine tenths of them singletons. Source: CD4+ or CD8+ T cells sorted from blood, taken in a trial of the OX40 agonist ivuxolimab. The receptor source for this set is an adult with an advanced solid tumor such as melanoma, head and neck, liver or kidney cancer. Each CDR3 is given without its conserved first and last residue. Each record gives: V gene, CDR3 length, CDR3 protein.

v_gene: TRBV2; len: 13; CDR3aa: ASIAGQGGKNTQY
v_gene: TRBV27; len: 11; CDR3aa: ASSLSVDQPQH
v_gene: TRBV5-4; len: 9; CDR3aa: ASSFYRELA
v_gene: TRBV5-1; len: 12; CDR3aa: ASSLAQEIGELF
v_gene: TRBV7-3; len: 14; CDR3aa: ASSSTVLSGANVLT
v_gene: TRBV5-4; len: 11; CDR3aa: ASSSKTDLEQF
v_gene: TRBV11-2; len: 12; CDR3aa: ASSRDLDGTGYT
v_gene: TRBV29-1; len: 10; CDR3aa: SVLLGNQPQH
v_gene: TRBV7-9; len: 13; CDR3aa: ASSSPGRGTDTQY
v_gene: TRBV30; len: 11; CDR3aa: AWSTRADTEAF
v_gene: TRBV27; len: 12; CDR3aa: ASSVRDLDNEQF
v_gene: TRBV5-1; len: 13; CDR3aa: ASSLVDPSTDTQY
v_gene: TRBV11-3; len: 9; CDR3aa: ASSLGHEQF
v_gene: TRBV4-3; len: 14; CDR3aa: ASSPQAGGGTDTQY
v_gene: TRBV5-4; len: 13; CDR3aa: ASSLGGDSNQPQH